Presented here are 8 T cell receptor beta chains from one specimen sequenced in a study of cytomegalovirus exposure and HLA in healthy donors. PCR employed 60 Vbeta and 13 Jbeta primers. The repertoire was sequenced with immunoSEQ multiplex PCR; TCRdb's copy has only in-frame clones and lacks some. The repertoire includes roughly 140,000 clones, just under 80% of them detected once, and around 2% sits in the top ten. Sequenced material: PBMCs. Receptors originate from a man aged 25 to 40 in good health and CMV-seronegative.

This chain connects TRBV28 to TRBJ1-4; D not resolved. CDR1 and CDR2 from the germline V gene are MDHEN and SYDVKM. CDR3 length: 14 residues. Trimming removed 11 bases from V and 8 bases from J, with 21 bases in between. The CDR3 region is CASRPSLSDEKLFF. DNA for the CDR3: TGTGCCTCCCGCCCCAGCCTCAGCGACGAAAAACTGTTTTTT.

This chain uses TRBV4-1 with TRBJ2-2; D might be TRBD1 (6 bases). The CDR3 contains 14 residues. V was pared by 4 bases and J by 4 bases, with 10 bases between. The germline V gene has CDR1 MGHRA and CDR2 YSYEKL. The CDR3 reads CASSPGDATGELFF. The CDR3 DNA follows: TGCGCCAGCAGCCCAGGGGACGCCACCGGGGAGCTGTTTTTT.

In this sample, this clone turned up a few times. The V gene is TRBV6-5, the J gene TRBJ2-7; 10 bases map to TRBD1. CDR3 length: 14 amino acids. V lost 4 bases, J lost 4 bases, and 4 bases stayed unmatched. Germline assignment: CDR1 MNHEY and CDR2 SVGAGI. The CDR3 loop reads CASSLDRGMYEQYF. The CDR3 DNA is TGTGCCAGCAGTTTGGACAGGGGGATGTACGAGCAGTACTTC.

This clone was picked up a small number of times. This rearrangement joins TRBV7-2 to TRBJ2-2, with D possibly being TRBD1 (6 bases). CDR3 length: 13 amino acids. CDR1 is SGHTA and CDR2 is FQGNSA in the germline V gene. Trimming removed 5 bases at V and 9 bases at J, with 13 bases between. DNA of the CDR3: TGTGCCAGCAGCGCCCGGACAGACCGGGAGCTGTTTTTT. Translated, it gives CASSARTDRELFF.

The chain joins TRBV7-2 to TRBJ2-7; TRBD1 matches 7 bases. CDR3 length: 16 amino acids. V dropped 5 bases and J dropped 0; count of bases not matched to a gene: 10. Per the germline V gene, CDR1 is SGHTA and CDR2 is FQGNSA. CDR3 in amino acids: CASSKPSGTVSYEQYF. CDR3 in DNA: TGTGCCAGCAGCAAACCCTCCGGGACAGTCTCCTACGAGCAGTACTTC.

This chain connects TRBV5-1 to TRBJ1-1, with a tentative D call TRBD1 (5 bases). Germline values: CDR1 SGHRS, CDR2 YFSETQ. This CDR3 region has 13 residues. Deletions cut 3 bases from V and 3 bases from J, with 9 bases between. In nucleotides, the CDR3 is TGCGCCAGCAGCTATGGGGGGGACACTGAAGCTTTCTTT. Protein sequence: CASSYGGDTEAFF.

The J gene is TRBJ1-5, the V gene TRBV6-1, with D unresolved. The CDR3 sequence is 14 residues long. The ends were cut back, 3 bases at V and 3 bases at J, with 9 bases in the middle. CDR1 is MNHNS and CDR2 is SASEGT in the germline V gene. The CDR3 loop reads CASSDRRYNQPQHF. The CDR3 coding sequence is TGTGCCAGCAGTGATAGGCGGTACAATCAGCCCCAGCATTTT.

The chain links TRBV15 to TRBJ1-4; 10 bases line up with TRBD1. The V and J ends lost 0 bases and 7 bases, in that order; junction bases with no gene match: 5. CDR3 length equals 16 residues. Germline V gene sequence: CDR1 LNHNV, CDR2 YYDKDF (reference sequence). CDR3 residues: CATSRDRTGGGEKLFF. The CDR3 coding sequence is TGTGCCACCAGCAGAGATAGGACAGGGGGAGGTGAAAAACTGTTTTTT.